The 23 T cell receptor beta chains below were found in one sample sequenced in a study of shared T cell receptors in the human thymus. Only in-frame clones appear in the TCRdb table, and some are missing; sequencing was by immunoSEQ multiplex PCR. Among hundreds of thousands of clones listed, 95% were seen once. Sequencing was carried out using thymocytes. All receptors derive from a human donor.

The chain has TRBV29-1 and TRBJ1-1; D not resolved. The CDR3 length is 15 residues. Germline V gene lookup returns CDR1 SQVTM and CDR2 ANQGSEA. Trimming removed 4 bases from V and 1 base from J, with 16 bases in between. CDR3 DNA sequence: TGCAGCGTTGGGGTCTGCGGGGAAAAGAACACTGAAGCTTTCTTT. Residues: CSVGVCGEKNTEAFF.

On this clone itself: The DNA is left out, because the CDR3 cannot be placed on it with certainty; the CDR3 is given as TCRdb lists it. The rearrangement uses TRBV4-3 and TRBJ2-1; the table's D call TRBD2 went unverified against the DNA. Counting both end residues, the CDR3 totals 14 amino acids. Looked up from germline, CDR1 is LGHNA and CDR2 is YSLEER. CDR3 sequence reads: CASSQDVGSGNWFF.

The chain links TRBV2 to TRBJ2-5; possible D gene TRBD2, 5 bases. The V gene lost 3 bases and the J gene lost 1 base, with 12 bases spanning the gap. The CDR3 runs 15 residues. Germline-derived CDR1 and CDR2 are SNHLY and FYNNEI. CDR3 nucleotides: TGTGCCAGCAGTGAGGTGTTGCGGGTCCAAGAGACCCAGTACTTC. Amino acids: CASSEVLRVQETQYF.

For the CDR3, the DNA is TGCGCCAGCGGGACAGGGACAGATACGCAGTATTTT. It codes for CASGTGTDTQYF. This chain connects TRBV5-1 to TRBJ2-3; TRBD1 matches 9 bases. Per the germline V gene, CDR1 is SGHRS and CDR2 is YFSETQ. The CDR3 is made up of 12 amino acids. V lost 7 bases to trimming and J lost 3 bases; unmatched junction nucleotides: 0.

The gene calls are TRBV15 and TRBJ2-5; 7 positions match TRBD2. Germline V gene lookup returns CDR1 LNHNV and CDR2 YYDKDF (reference sequence). The CDR3 covers 14 residues. Trimming removed 1 base from V and 5 bases from J; junction bases left unmatched: 4. CDR3 residues: CATSRGSGMETQYF. For the CDR3, the DNA is TGTGCCACCAGCAGAGGAAGCGGGATGGAGACCCAGTACTTC.

This sequence joins TRBV5-1 and TRBJ2-1; 7 bases agree with TRBD2. CDR3 length equals 16 residues. Germline CDR1 SGHRS, CDR2 YFSETQ. V gave up 0 bases and J gave up 3 bases; unmatched junction bases: 6. The CDR3 DNA follows: TGCGCCAGCAGCTTGGCCGGGGAGGGTTACTACAATGAGCAGTTCTTC. Amino acids: CASSLAGEGYYNEQFF.

This sequence joins TRBV14 and TRBJ1-1; TRBD1 matches 8 bases. Germline V gene sequence: CDR1 SGHDN, CDR2 FVKESK. This CDR3 is 13 amino acids long. Losses at the gene ends were 4 bases for V and 10 bases for J; bases not matched to a gene: 8. CDR3 nucleotides: TGTGCCAGCAGCCTTCGGACAGGGCGGGTAGCTTTCTTT. Protein product: CASSLRTGRVAFF.

This clone has just one count. This chain links TRBV6-5 with TRBJ2-3; 10 positions agree with TRBD2. CDR3 size: 16 residues. CDR1 is MNHEY and CDR2 is SVGAGI in the germline V gene. Germline trimming cut 4 bases from V and 3 bases from J; bases unmatched to any gene: 7. This CDR3 reads CASSSLSGRATDTQYF. The CDR3 DNA is TGTGCCAGCAGTTCCCTAAGCGGGAGGGCTACAGATACGCAGTATTTT.

As concerns this clone: The sample contains more than one DNA sequence encoding this CDR3. The genes are TRBV20-1 and TRBJ2-7; D unresolved. The CDR3 length is 11 residues. Between the trimmed V and J ends, which lost 3 bases and 3 bases, there was a span of 6 bases. Germline CDR1 DFQATT, CDR2 SNEGSKA (reference sequence). As DNA, the CDR3 is TGCAGTGCTAGGGATGGCTACGAGCAGTACTTC. Amino acid sequence: CSARDGYEQYF.

This chain joins TRBV27 and TRBJ2-7; TRBD2 matches 10 bases. The trim removed 6 bases at V and 0 bases at J, leaving 8 bases unmatched. The CDR3 length is 16 residues. Germline assignment: CDR1 MNHEY and CDR2 SMNVEV (reference sequence). In nucleotides, the CDR3 is TGTGCCAGCAGAACAGGACTAGCGGATAACTCCTACGAGCAGTACTTC. Encoded protein: CASRTGLADNSYEQYF.

J is TRBJ2-1 and V is TRBV5-1; perhaps TRBD2 as D (7 bases). The germline gives CDR1 SGHRS, CDR2 YFSETQ. Trimming stripped 5 bases from V and 6 bases from J, with 18 bases between. This CDR3 region has 15 residues. The CDR3 nucleotides are TGCGCCAGCAGTAAGTGGGGGGGCGACGTCAATGAGCAGTTCTTC. Amino acid sequence: CASSKWGGDVNEQFF.

The chain links TRBV5-8 to TRBJ2-2; no firm D call. Germline V gene lookup returns CDR1 SGHTS and CDR2 YDEGEE. V was pared by 2 bases and J by 4 bases, with 9 bases between. There are 14 residues in the CDR3. The CDR3 sequence is CASSLFLITGELFF. In nucleotides, the CDR3 is TGTGCCAGCAGCTTATTTTTGATCACCGGGGAGCTGTTTTTT.

CDR3 sequence: CATSSLGDRARNEQFF. CDR3 sequence (DNA): TGTGCCACCAGCAGCCTGGGGGACAGGGCAAGAAATGAGCAGTTCTTC. The chain combines TRBV15 with TRBJ2-1; TRBD1 matches at 9 bases. The CDR3 is made up of 16 amino acids. The germline V gene has CDR1 LNHNV and CDR2 YYDKDF (reference sequence). With V trimmed by 3 bases and J by 7 bases, 10 bases remained unmatched. The whole variable domain, filled in from reference TRBV15 and TRBJ2-1, reads DAMVIQNPRYQVTQFGKPVTLSCSQTLNHNVMYWYQQKSSQAPKLLFHYYDKDFNNEADTPDNFQSRRPNTSFCFLDIRSPGLGDTAMYLCATSSLGDRARNEQFFGPGTRLTVL.

This rearrangement joins TRBV21-1 to TRBJ2-7; the table's D gene call, TRBD2, was not cross checked with the DNA. TRBV21-1 is recorded as a pseudogene. The CDR3 sequence is 14 residues long. The CDR3 protein is CASSTFQEEYEQYF. CDR3 sequence (DNA): TGTGCCAGCAGCACCTTTCAGGAGGAATACGAGCAGTACTTC.

This clone appeared once. The chain recombines TRBV6-6 with TRBJ2-7; D remains unclear. This CDR3 spans 12 amino acids. Trimming removed 8 bases from V and 0 bases from J, with 8 bases in between. Germline CDR1 and CDR2: MNHNY and SVGAGI (reference sequence). CDR3 coding DNA: TGTGCCAGCTTCCGGAACTCCTACGAGCAGTACTTC. Its protein product is CASFRNSYEQYF.

The genes are TRBV5-4 and TRBJ1-1; 8 bases match TRBD1. Germline lookup yields CDR1 SGHNT and CDR2 YYREEE (reference sequence). J was trimmed by 4 bases and V by 0 bases; bases with no gene match: 8. The CDR3 contains 16 residues. The CDR3, as DNA: TGTGCCAGCAGCTTGGCCAAGCCAGGGGGCCGCACTGAAGCTTTCTTT. As protein: CASSLAKPGGRTEAFF.

The rearrangement uses TRBV5-5 and TRBJ2-7; D possibly corresponds to TRBD1 (6 bases). There are 16 residues in the CDR3. Germline V CDR1 and CDR2: SGHKS, YYEKEE (reference sequence). Trimming pared 3 bases from V and 0 bases from J, leaving 16 bases between. The CDR3 coding sequence is TGTGCCAGCAGCTATGGACAGAGAGCAGGCTCCTACGAGCAGTACTTC. Amino acids: CASSYGQRAGSYEQYF.

This clone was seen a single time. This CDR3 reads CASTLAGTYNEQFF. DNA for the CDR3: TGTGCCAGCACTCTAGCGGGAACCTACAATGAGCAGTTCTTC. The rearrangement uses TRBV6-5 and TRBJ2-1, with TRBD2 matching 9 bases. Trimming at V came to 7 bases and at J to 2 bases, leaving 3 bases not matched to a gene. In germline, CDR1 is MNHEY, CDR2 SVGAGI. The CDR3 has 14 residues.

The gene calls are TRBV27 and TRBJ2-1; TRBD1 or TRBD2 may be the D gene (5 bases each). Germline assignment: CDR1 MNHEY and CDR2 SMNVEV (reference sequence). The ends were cut back, 7 bases at V and 4 bases at J, with 11 bases in the middle. The CDR3 contains 13 residues. For the CDR3, the DNA is TGTGCCAGCATCGGGACCTTATACAATGAGCAGTTCTTC. Translation gives CASIGTLYNEQFF.

The chain joins TRBV5-1 to TRBJ2-3; 9 bases map to TRBD2. The germline V gene encodes CDR1 SGHRS and CDR2 YFSETQ. The CDR3 runs to 16 residues. Trimming at V came to 1 base and at J to 5 bases, leaving 8 bases not matched to a gene. The CDR3 coding sequence is TGCGCCAGCAGCTTGTGGGATAGCGGGAGTATAGATACGCAGTATTTT. It codes for CASSLWDSGSIDTQYF.

The J gene is TRBJ2-2, the V gene TRBV7-8, with TRBD1 matching 11 bases. The length of the CDR3 is 15 residues. Per germline, CDR1 SGHVS and CDR2 FQNEAQ. The ends lost 4 bases at V and 4 bases at J; junction bases unmatched: 2. The CDR3 reads CASSSGQGGTGELFF. The CDR3, as DNA: TGTGCCAGCAGCTCGGGACAGGGGGGCACCGGGGAGCTGTTTTTT.

This sequence joins TRBV9 and TRBJ2-3; 8 nucleotides agree with TRBD2. The trim removed 0 bases at V and 0 bases at J, leaving 9 bases unmatched. Germline lookup yields CDR1 SGDLS and CDR2 YYNGEE. This CDR3 has 18 amino acids. CDR3 sequence reads: CASSVASTSGVSTDTQYF. For the CDR3, the DNA is TGTGCCAGCAGCGTAGCTTCAACTAGCGGAGTAAGCACAGATACGCAGTATTTT.

This chain uses TRBV10-1 with TRBJ2-1; TRBD2 matches 14 bases. Germline CDR1 is WNHNN and CDR2 is SYGVQD (reference sequence). The CDR3 spans 18 residues. The ends lost 6 bases at V and 5 bases at J; junction bases unmatched: 12. This CDR3 is CASSSRGTSGSLDNEQFF. The DNA for the CDR3 is TGCGCCAGCAGCTCTCGAGGGACTAGCGGGAGTCTGGACAATGAGCAGTTCTTC.